Each of the 12 T cell receptor beta chains below was sequenced from the same sample in a study of T cells in narcolepsy. Here immunoSEQ multiplex PCR was the method, and the copy in TCRdb shows in-frame clones only, minus some. In the table there are roughly 25,000 clones, over 75% of which are singletons. The sample taken for sequencing was memory (CD45RA-) CD4+ T cells from blood. The origin of the receptors is a human donor in good health.

The chain is built from TRBV29-1 and TRBJ1-1, with 12 bases matching TRBD1. CDR1 and CDR2 from the germline V gene are SQVTM and ANQGSEA. With 3 bases clipped from V and 4 bases from J, the junction kept 0 bases outside the gene matches. The CDR3 length is 13 residues. DNA of the CDR3: TGCAGCGTTGAGGGACAGGGGGCCACTGAAGCTTTCTTT. The encoded protein is CSVEGQGATEAFF.

Here the CDR3 reads CAWSSRDRGGEKLFF. In DNA form, the CDR3 reads TGTGCCTGGAGTTCCCGGGACAGGGGAGGTGAAAAACTGTTTTTT. The genes are TRBV30 and TRBJ1-4; 10 bases line up with TRBD1. The CDR3 sequence is 15 residues long. The V and J ends lost 2 bases and 7 bases, in that order; junction bases with no gene match: 7. Germline lookup yields CDR1 GTSNPN and CDR2 SVGIG (reference sequence).

This clone has a handful of counts. The chain uses TRBV28 and TRBJ2-1; D uncertain. The germline V gene has CDR1 MDHEN and CDR2 SYDVKM. This CDR3 region has 11 residues. Trimming removed 1 base from V and 5 bases from J, with 0 bases in between. This CDR3 reads CASSLYNEQFF. In DNA, the CDR3 is TGTGCCAGCAGTTTATACAATGAGCAGTTCTTC.

The chain couples TRBV11-2 to TRBJ1-6; unclear D gene. The germline V and J ends were trimmed by 4 bases and 7 bases, with 14 bases remaining between them. Germline CDR1 is SGHAT and CDR2 is FQNNGV. The CDR3 spans 15 residues. The CDR3 reads CASSWARGQNSPLHF. In DNA form, the CDR3 reads TGTGCCAGCAGCTGGGCCCGCGGCCAAAATTCACCCCTCCACTTT.

The gene calls are TRBV7-4 and TRBJ2-7; D assignment may be TRBD1 or TRBD2 (5 bases each). V was clipped by 5 bases and J by 3 bases, with 17 bases between them. CDR3 length: 15 amino acids. The germline V gene has CDR1 SGHVT and CDR2 SQSDAQ. The CDR3 sequence is CASSPAPGRNYEQYF. CDR3 sequence (DNA): TGTGCCAGCAGCCCCGCCCCGGGACGTAACTACGAGCAGTACTTC.

V and J are TRBV7-2 and TRBJ2-5, with 8 nucleotides matching TRBD2. The trim removed 3 bases at V and 1 base at J, leaving 4 bases unmatched. Germline V CDR1 and CDR2: SGHTA, FQGNSA. This CDR3 has 15 amino acids. DNA of the CDR3: TGTGCCAGCAGCTTTAAAGCGGGGGTCCAAGAGACCCAGTACTTC. It translates to CASSFKAGVQETQYF.

This clone was found once. The V gene is TRBV4-3, the J gene TRBJ2-2; no reliable D call. This CDR3 region has 15 residues. Germline CDR1 LGHNA, CDR2 YSLEER. V was clipped by 2 bases and J by 2 bases, with 9 bases between them. CDR3 loop: CASSQSGHNTGELFF. The CDR3 nucleotides read TGCGCCAGCAGCCAATCCGGCCATAACACCGGGGAGCTGTTTTTT.

V usage is TRBV7-9 and J usage is TRBJ2-1; possibly TRBD1 for D (5 bases). Trimming left V 5 bases short and J 4 bases short, with 12 bases between. The germline V gene encodes CDR1 SEHNR and CDR2 FQNEAQ (reference sequence). CDR3 length: 14 residues. Here the CDR3 reads CASSLRQTYNEQFF. The CDR3 DNA follows: TGTGCCAGCAGCCTCAGACAGACTTACAATGAGCAGTTCTTC.

The rearrangement uses TRBV28 and TRBJ1-5; D possibly corresponds to TRBD1 (5 bases). Deletions cut 6 bases from V and 4 bases from J, with 19 bases between. Germline-derived CDR1 and CDR2 are MDHEN and SYDVKM. This CDR3 is 16 amino acids long. In nucleotides, the CDR3 is TGTGCCAGCAGCCCGGGTGGGGCAGCTAGTAATCAGCCCCAGCATTTT. Its translation is CASSPGGAASNQPQHF.

The chain recombines TRBV28 with TRBJ1-3; D possibly corresponds to TRBD1 (5 bases). CDR1 and CDR2 (germline): MDHEN, SYDVKM. This CDR3 is built from 15 residues. V lost 3 bases and J lost 0, with 9 bases in between. The CDR3 DNA sequence: TGTGCCAGCAGTTTTTGGGGGGGCTCTGGAAACACCATATATTTT. Protein sequence: CASSFWGGSGNTIYF.

The V and J genes are TRBV18 and TRBJ1-1, with 7 positions matching TRBD1. CDR3 length: 14 residues. J lost 4 bases, V lost 3 bases, and 5 bases had no gene match. Germline V CDR1 and CDR2: KGHSH, LQKENI. CDR3 bases: TGTGCCAGCTCACCTCAGGGGGGAGGCACTGAAGCTTTCTTT. Its translation: CASSPQGGGTEAFF.

The chain carries TRBV28 and TRBJ2-2; perhaps TRBD1 as D (5 bases). The germline V gene has CDR1 MDHEN and CDR2 SYDVKM. V was pared by 7 bases and J by 6 bases, with 12 bases between. CDR3 length: 13 amino acids. The CDR3 here is CASTGNGPGELFF. The CDR3 DNA sequence: TGTGCCAGCACAGGGAATGGGCCCGGGGAGCTGTTTTTT.